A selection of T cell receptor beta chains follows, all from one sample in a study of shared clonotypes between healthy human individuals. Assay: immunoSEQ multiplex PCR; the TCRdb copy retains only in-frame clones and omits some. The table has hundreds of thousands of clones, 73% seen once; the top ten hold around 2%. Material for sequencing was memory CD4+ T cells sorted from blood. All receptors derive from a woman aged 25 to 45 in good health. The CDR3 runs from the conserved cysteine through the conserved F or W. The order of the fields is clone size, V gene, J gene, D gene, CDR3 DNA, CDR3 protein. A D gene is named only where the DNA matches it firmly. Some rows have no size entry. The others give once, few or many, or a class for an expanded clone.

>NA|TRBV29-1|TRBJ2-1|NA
TGCAGCGTTGAAACCGGGACGTACTACAATGAGCAGTTCTTC
CSVETGTYYNEQFF
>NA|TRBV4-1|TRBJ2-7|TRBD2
TGCGCCAGCAGCCAAGGGACTAGCGGCTACGAGCAGTACTTC
CASSQGTSGYEQYF
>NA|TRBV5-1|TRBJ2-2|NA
TGCGCCAGCAGCTTGGTGGGGTATTCGAACACCGGGGAGCTGTTTTTT
CASSLVGYSNTGELFF
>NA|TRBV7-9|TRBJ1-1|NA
TGTGCCAGCAGCCCCCCGGTGGGGAACACTGAAGCTTTCTTT
CASSPPVGNTEAFF
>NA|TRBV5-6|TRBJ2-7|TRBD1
TGTGCCAGCAGAAGGCAGGGGGCCTACGAGCAGTACTTC
CASRRQGAYEQYF
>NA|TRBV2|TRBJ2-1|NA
TGTGCCAGCACGGGGCCAGGTGCTAGCGGCAGGGGTGAGCAGTTCTTC
CASTGPGASGRGEQFF
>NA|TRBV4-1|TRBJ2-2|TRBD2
TGCGCCAGCAGTCGATTGGCGGGAGTCACCGGGGAGCTGTTTTTT
CASSRLAGVTGELFF
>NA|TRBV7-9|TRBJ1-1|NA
TGTGCCAGCAGCTTAATTAACTCCCGAGGAGCTGAAGCTTTCTTT
CASSLINSRGAEAFF
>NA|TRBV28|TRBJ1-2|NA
TGTGCCAGCAGCCCCGGCGCGGCTAACTATGGCTACACCTTC
CASSPGAANYGYTF
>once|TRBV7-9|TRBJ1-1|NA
TGTGCCAGCAGCTTAGACGTCAGGGGCACTGAAGCTTTCTTT
CASSLDVRGTEAFF
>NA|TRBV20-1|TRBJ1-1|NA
TGCAGTGCTAGCCAGAACACTGAAGCTTTCTTT
CSASQNTEAFF
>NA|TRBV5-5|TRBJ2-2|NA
TGTGCCAGCAGCGTAGGGAATGCTGCGAGGGAGCTGTTTTTT
CASSVGNAARELFF
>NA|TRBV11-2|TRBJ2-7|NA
TGTGCCAGCAGCTTTAGAACAGGGTCGGGCGAGCAGTACTTC
CASSFRTGSGEQYF
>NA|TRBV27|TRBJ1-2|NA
TGTGCCAGCAGGAGGAGGGACTATGGCTACACCTTC
CASRRRDYGYTF
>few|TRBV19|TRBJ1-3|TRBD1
TGTGCCAGTATCCGAGACAGGGCGGCTGGAAACACCATATATTTT
CASIRDRAAGNTIYF
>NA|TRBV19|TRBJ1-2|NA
TGTGCCAGTAGTTTAGGGTTGTCGAACTATGGCTACACCTTC
CASSLGLSNYGYTF
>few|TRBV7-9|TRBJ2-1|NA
TGTGCCAGCAGCGTCGACAGGTCGGGGAAGTTCTTC
CASSVDRSGKFF
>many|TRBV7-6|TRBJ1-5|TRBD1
TGTGCCAGCAGCTTGGGACAGGATCGGCCCCAGCATTTT
CASSLGQDRPQHF
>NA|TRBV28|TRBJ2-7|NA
TGTGCCAGTGCCACTAGCTACTACGAGCAGTACTTC
CASATSYYEQYF
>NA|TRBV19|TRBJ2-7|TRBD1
TGTGCCAGTAGTACACAGGGGTCCCTTGCCCAGTACTTC
CASSTQGSLAQYF
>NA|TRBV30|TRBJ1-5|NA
TGTGCCTGGAATCTGGGGGGCAATCAGCCCCAGCATTTT
CAWNLGGNQPQHF
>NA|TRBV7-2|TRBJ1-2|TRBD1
TGTGCCAGCAGCTTAGGACAGGGATGTTGCGGCTACACCTTC
CASSLGQGCCGYTF
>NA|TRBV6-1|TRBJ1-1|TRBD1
TGTGCCAGCAGAGAAGACAGGGTTGAGGCTTTCTTT
CASREDRVEAFF
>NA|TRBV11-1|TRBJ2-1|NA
TGTGCCAGCAGCTTAGCGGTCGGCCCGGAGTTCTTC
CASSLAVGPEFF
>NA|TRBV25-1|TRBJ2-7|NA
TGTGCCAGCAGTTCCCCTGGGGCAGGGCTCGACTGGGACGAGCAGTACTTC
CASSSPGAGLDWDEQYF
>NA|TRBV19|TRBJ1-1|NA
TGTGCCAGTAGCCTCTTTCAGGGTGGCACTGAAGCTTTCTTT
CASSLFQGGTEAFF
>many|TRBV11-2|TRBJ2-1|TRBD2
TGTGCCAGCAGCTTTGGCGGGAGTGGTCACAATGAGCAGTTCTTC
CASSFGGSGHNEQFF
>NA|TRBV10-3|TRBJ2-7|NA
TGTGCCATCAGTGAGTCGACTGTTGGGAGGACCAGGGAGCAGTACTTC
CAISESTVGRTREQYF
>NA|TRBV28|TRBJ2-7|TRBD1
TGTGCCAGCAGACCCCCCGGGACAGGGTACTACGAGCAGTACTTC
CASRPPGTGYYEQYF
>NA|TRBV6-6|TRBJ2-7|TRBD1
TGTGCCAGCGGACAGGGGGCTTCCTACGAGCAGTACTTC
CASGQGASYEQYF